This T cell receptor (beta chain) was documented in a study of patients and donors after allogeneic stem cell transplantation. Via MiXCR, TCRdb re-called the RT-PCR reads, giving one row per CDR3 protein. The sample shows about 200,000 distinct CDR3 sequences, about 37% of them seen only once. This clonotype turned up a few times. The V and J ends lost 2 bases and 5 bases, in that order; junction bases with no gene match: 5. Germline V gene sequence: CDR1 SNHLY, CDR2 FYNNEI. The CDR3 consists of 15 residues. Sequenced material: blood, either unsorted or a sorted T cell fraction (not recorded which). The receptor was isolated from a human donor who was either an allogeneic HSCT recipient or a stem cell or donor lymphocyte infusion donor (not recorded which). It is not recorded whose cells these are; they may come from a transplant donor. This chain joins TRBV2 and TRBJ2-5, with TRBD1 matching over 10 bases. CDR3 nucleotide sequence: TGTGCCAGCAGTGAACCCGACAGGGGGCTCGAGACCCAGTACTTC. Translating it yields CASSEPDRGLETQYF.